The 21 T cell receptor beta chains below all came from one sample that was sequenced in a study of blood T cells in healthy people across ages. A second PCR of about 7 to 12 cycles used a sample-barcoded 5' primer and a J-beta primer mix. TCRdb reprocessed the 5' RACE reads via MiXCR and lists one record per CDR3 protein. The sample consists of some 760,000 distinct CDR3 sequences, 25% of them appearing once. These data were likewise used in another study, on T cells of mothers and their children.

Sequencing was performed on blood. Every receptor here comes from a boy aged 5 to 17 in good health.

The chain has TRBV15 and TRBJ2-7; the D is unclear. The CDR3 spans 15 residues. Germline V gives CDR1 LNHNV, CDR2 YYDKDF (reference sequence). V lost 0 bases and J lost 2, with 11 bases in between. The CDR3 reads CATSRDAHTTYEQYF. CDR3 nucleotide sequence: TGTGCCACCAGCAGAGATGCACACACTACCTACGAGCAGTACTTC.

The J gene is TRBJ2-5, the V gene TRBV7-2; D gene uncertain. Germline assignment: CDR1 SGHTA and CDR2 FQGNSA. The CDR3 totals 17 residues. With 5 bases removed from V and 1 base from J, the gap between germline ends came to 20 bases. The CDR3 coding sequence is TGTGCCAGCAGCCCCGGCGGAAGTCGTAGAGCCCAAGAGACCCAGTACTTC. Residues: CASSPGGSRRAQETQYF.

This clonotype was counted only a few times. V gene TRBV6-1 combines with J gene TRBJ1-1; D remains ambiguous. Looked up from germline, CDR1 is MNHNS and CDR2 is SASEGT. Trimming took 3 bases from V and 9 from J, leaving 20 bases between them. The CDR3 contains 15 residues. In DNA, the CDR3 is TGTGCCAGCAGTGAGAGATGGGTGCAGTTCGCTAAAGCTTTCTTT. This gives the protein CASSERWVQFAKAFF.

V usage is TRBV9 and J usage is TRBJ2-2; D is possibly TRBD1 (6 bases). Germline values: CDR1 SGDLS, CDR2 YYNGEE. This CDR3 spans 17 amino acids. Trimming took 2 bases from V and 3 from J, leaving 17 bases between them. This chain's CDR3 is CASSVQSVRGDTGELFF. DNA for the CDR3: TGTGCCAGCAGCGTTCAGTCGGTCAGGGGCGACACCGGGGAGCTGTTTTTT.

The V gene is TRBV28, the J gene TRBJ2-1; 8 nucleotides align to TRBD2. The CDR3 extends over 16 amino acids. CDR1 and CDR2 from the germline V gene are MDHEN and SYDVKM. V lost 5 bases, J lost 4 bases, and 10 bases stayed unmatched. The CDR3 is CASSPVGAGGYNEQFF. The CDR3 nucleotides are TGTGCCAGCAGTCCGGTTGGGGCGGGAGGTTACAATGAGCAGTTCTTC.

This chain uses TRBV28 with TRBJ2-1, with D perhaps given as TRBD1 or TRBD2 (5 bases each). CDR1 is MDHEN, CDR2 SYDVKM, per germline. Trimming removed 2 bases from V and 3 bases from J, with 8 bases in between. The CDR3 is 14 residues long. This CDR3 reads CASSLEGLYNEQFF. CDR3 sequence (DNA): TGTGCCAGCAGTTTAGAGGGGCTCTACAATGAGCAGTTCTTC. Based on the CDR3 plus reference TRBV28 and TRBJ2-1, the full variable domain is DVKVTQSSRYLVKRTGEKVFLECVQDMDHENMFWYRQDPGLGLRLIYFSYDVKMKEKGDIPEGYSVSREKKERFSLILESASTNQTSMYLCASSLEGLYNEQFFGPGTRLTVL.

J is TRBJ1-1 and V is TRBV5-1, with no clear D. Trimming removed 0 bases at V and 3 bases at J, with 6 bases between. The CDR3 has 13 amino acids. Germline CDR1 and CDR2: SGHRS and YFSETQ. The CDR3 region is CASSLARYTEAFF. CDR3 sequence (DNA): TGCGCCAGCAGCTTGGCCAGGTACACTGAAGCTTTCTTT.

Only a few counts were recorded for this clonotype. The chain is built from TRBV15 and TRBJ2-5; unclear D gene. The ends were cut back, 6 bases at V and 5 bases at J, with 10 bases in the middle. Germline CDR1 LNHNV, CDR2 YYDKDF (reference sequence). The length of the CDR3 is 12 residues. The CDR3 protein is CATRKGRETQYF. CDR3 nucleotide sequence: TGTGCCACCAGAAAGGGTCGGGAGACCCAGTACTTC.

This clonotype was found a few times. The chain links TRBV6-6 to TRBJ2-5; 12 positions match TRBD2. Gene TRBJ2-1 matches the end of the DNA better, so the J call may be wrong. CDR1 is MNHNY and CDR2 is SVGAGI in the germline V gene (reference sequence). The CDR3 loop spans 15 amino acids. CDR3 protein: CATALAGGPGNEQFF. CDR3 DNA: TGTGCCACAGCTCTAGCGGGAGGGCCGGGAAATGAGCAGTTCTTC.

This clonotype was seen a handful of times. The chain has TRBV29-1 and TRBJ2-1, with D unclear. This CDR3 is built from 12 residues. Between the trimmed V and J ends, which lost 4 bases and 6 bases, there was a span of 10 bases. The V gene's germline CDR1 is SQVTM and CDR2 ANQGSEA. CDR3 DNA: TGCAGCGTTGGAGGTCTAGGCAATGAGCAGTTCTTC. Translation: CSVGGLGNEQFF.

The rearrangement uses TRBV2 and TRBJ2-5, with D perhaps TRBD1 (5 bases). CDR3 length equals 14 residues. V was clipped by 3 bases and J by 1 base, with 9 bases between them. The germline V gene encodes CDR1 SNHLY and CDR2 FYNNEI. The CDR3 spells CASSETVTQETQYF. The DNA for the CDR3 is TGTGCCAGCAGTGAGACAGTTACCCAAGAGACCCAGTACTTC.

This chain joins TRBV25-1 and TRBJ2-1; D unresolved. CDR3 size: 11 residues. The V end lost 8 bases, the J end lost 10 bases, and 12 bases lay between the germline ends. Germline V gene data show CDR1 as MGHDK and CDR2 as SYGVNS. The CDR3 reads CASARGPEQFF. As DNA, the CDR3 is TGTGCCAGCGCGCGCGGCCCCGAGCAGTTCTTC.

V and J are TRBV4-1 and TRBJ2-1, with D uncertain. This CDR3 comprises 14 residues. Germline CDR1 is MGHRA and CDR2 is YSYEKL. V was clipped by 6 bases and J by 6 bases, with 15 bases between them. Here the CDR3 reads CASSQRAQSNEQFF. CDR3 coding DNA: TGCGCCAGCAGTCAAAGGGCCCAGAGCAATGAGCAGTTCTTC.

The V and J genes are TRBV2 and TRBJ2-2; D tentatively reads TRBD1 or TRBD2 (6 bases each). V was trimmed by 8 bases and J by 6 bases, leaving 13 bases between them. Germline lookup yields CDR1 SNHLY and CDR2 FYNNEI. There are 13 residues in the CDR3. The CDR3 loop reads CASLGGPAGELFF. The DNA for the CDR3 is TGTGCCAGCCTGGGGGGCCCTGCCGGGGAGCTGTTTTTT.

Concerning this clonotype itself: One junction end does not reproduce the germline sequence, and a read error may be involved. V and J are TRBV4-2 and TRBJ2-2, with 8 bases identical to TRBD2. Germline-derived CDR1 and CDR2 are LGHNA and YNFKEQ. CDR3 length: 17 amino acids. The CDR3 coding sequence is TGTGCCAGCAGCCAAGATGCGGGGGGCTCGGGCACCGGGGAGCTGGTTTTT. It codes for CASSQDAGGSGTGELVF.

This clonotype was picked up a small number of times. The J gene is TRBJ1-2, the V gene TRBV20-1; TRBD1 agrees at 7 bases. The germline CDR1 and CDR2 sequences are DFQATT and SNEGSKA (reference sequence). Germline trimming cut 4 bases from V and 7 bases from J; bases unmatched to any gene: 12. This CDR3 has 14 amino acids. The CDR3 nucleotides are TGCAGTGCTAACAGACAGGGAGACTCGCGTGGCTACACCTTC. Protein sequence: CSANRQGDSRGYTF.

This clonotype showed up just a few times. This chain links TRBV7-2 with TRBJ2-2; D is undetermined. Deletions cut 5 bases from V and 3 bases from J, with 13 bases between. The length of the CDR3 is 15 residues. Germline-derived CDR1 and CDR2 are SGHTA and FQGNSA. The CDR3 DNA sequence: TGTGCCAGCAGCCAAGGGTGGGGTGACACCGGGGAGCTGTTTTTT. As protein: CASSQGWGDTGELFF. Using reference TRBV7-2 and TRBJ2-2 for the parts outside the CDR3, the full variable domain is GAGVSQSPSNKVTEKGKDVELRCDPISGHTALYWYRQSLGQGLEFLIYFQGNSAPDKSGLPSDRFSAERTGGSVSTLTIQRTQQEDSAVYLCASSQGWGDTGELFFGEGSRLTVL.

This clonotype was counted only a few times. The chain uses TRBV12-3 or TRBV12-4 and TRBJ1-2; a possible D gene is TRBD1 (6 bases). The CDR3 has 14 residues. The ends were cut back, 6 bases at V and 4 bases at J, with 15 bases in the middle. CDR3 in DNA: TGTGCCAGCAGGGCAGTGGACAGCTTCTATGGCTACACCTTC. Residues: CASRAVDSFYGYTF.

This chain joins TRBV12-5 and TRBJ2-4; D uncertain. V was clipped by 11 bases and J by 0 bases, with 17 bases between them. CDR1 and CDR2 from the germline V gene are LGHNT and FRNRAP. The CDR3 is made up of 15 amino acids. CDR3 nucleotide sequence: TGTGCTGTCTTCAATGGGAACCTAGCCAAAAACATTCAGTACTTC. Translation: CAVFNGNLAKNIQYF.

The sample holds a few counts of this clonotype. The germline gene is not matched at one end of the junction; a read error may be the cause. CDR3 sequence: CASSLVAGALPFF. The DNA of the CDR3 is TGCGCCAGCAGCTTGGTAGCGGGGGCCCTTCCGTTCTTC. The chain is built from TRBV5-1 and TRBJ2-5, with 9 bases fitting TRBD2. The CDR3 runs 13 residues. CDR1 and CDR2 from the germline V gene are SGHRS and YFSETQ.

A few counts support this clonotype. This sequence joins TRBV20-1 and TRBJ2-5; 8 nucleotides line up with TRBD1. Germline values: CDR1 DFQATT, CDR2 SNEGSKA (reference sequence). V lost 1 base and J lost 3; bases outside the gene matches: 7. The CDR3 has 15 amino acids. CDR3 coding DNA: TGCAGTGCTAGAGGAGGACAGGGATGGGAAGAGACCCAGTACTTC. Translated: CSARGGQGWEETQYF.